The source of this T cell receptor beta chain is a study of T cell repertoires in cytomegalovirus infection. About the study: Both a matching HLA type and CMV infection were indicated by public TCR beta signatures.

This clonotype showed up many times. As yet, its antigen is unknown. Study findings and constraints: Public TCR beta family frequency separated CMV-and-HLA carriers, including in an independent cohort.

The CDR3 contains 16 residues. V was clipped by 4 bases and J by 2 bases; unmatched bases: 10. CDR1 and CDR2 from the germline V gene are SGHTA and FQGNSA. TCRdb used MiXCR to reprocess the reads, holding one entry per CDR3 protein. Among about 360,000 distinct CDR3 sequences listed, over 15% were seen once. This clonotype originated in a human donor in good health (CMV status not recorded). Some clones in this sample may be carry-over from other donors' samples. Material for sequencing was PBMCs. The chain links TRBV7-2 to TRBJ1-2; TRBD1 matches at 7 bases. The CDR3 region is CASSSPMMTGNYGYTF. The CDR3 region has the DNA TGTGCCAGCAGCTCACCGATGATGACAGGGAACTATGGCTACACCTTC.